Listed here are 12 T cell receptor beta chains from one sample, sequenced in a study of CD8 T cells in Susac syndrome. When the RNA was reverse transcribed, random hexamers were used with an input of roughly 0.5 to 1 ug. Via MiXCR, TCRdb re-called the immunoSEQ multiplex PCR reads, giving one row per CDR3 protein. This sample has 130,000 or so distinct CDR3 sequences, with around 94% found just once. Sequences were obtained from CD4+ T cells from PBMCs. Receptors were obtained from a human donor in good health.

This chain connects TRBV30 to TRBJ1-4; D is possibly TRBD1 (5 bases). Germline CDR1 and CDR2: GTSNPN and SVGIG (reference sequence). The V end lost 7 bases, the J end lost 6 bases, and 15 bases lay between the germline ends. This CDR3 is 13 amino acids long. The CDR3, as DNA: TGTGCCTCTCGAAGGCGGGGGGATGAAAAACTGTTTTTT. Its translation is CASRRRGDEKLFF.

This sequence joins TRBV15 and TRBJ1-5; D is unresolved. Per the germline V gene, CDR1 is LNHNV and CDR2 is YYDKDF (reference sequence). CDR3 length equals 16 residues. V lost 3 bases, J lost 0 bases, and 12 bases lay in between. CDR3: CATSRELTVSNQPQHF. Written as DNA, the CDR3 is TGTGCCACCAGCAGGGAACTGACGGTTAGCAATCAGCCCCAGCATTTT.

The chain has TRBV12-3 or TRBV12-4 and TRBJ1-5; 8 nucleotides agree with TRBD1. CDR3 length: 16 residues. The V and J ends lost 5 bases and 6 bases, in that order; junction bases with no gene match: 12. The CDR3: CASSPHRTGLGQPQHF. The CDR3 DNA reads as TGTGCCAGCAGTCCTCATCGGACAGGGTTGGGTCAGCCCCAGCATTTT.

V gene TRBV20-1 combines with J gene TRBJ2-3, with 14 nucleotides matching TRBD2. This CDR3 spans 16 amino acids. The J segment lost 5 bases and the V segment lost 3 bases, leaving 7 bases of the junction unmatched. The germline gives CDR1 DFQATT, CDR2 SNEGSKA (reference sequence). This chain's CDR3 is CSASRLAGGLRDTQYF. The DNA for the CDR3 is TGCAGTGCTAGCCGACTAGCGGGAGGGCTGAGAGATACGCAGTATTTT.

The gene calls are TRBV29-1 and TRBJ2-1; 9 nucleotides align to TRBD2. V dropped 6 bases and J dropped 8; count of bases not matched to a gene: 14. Germline values: CDR1 SQVTM, CDR2 ANQGSEA. The CDR3 has 15 amino acids. The CDR3 loop is CSVRSPSGILYEQFF. DNA of the CDR3: TGCAGCGTCCGCTCTCCTAGCGGGATTTTGTATGAGCAGTTCTTC.

The chain carries TRBV11-1 and TRBJ2-5; no clear D gene. This CDR3 contains 14 residues. Per the germline V gene, CDR1 is SGHAT and CDR2 is FQDESV (reference sequence). V lost 1 base, J lost 5 bases, and 11 bases lay in between. CDR3: CASSLGTGFETQYF. The CDR3 DNA sequence: TGTGCCAGCAGCTTAGGAACCGGGTTCGAGACCCAGTACTTC.

The chain employs TRBV6-2 or TRBV6-3 and TRBJ1-1; 8 positions match TRBD1. This CDR3 is built from 15 residues. V lost 7 bases to trimming and J lost 0 bases; unmatched junction nucleotides: 7. Germline V gene lookup returns CDR1 MNHEY and CDR2 SVGEGT. CDR3 residues: CASIFRGHLNTEAFF. CDR3 in DNA: TGTGCCAGCATTTTCAGGGGGCATCTGAACACTGAAGCTTTCTTT.

The V and J genes are TRBV7-2 and TRBJ2-1; D is possibly TRBD2 (5 bases). Trimming removed 5 bases at V and 4 bases at J, with 15 bases between. The CDR3 has 15 amino acids. CDR1 and CDR2 (germline): SGHTA, FQGNSA. The CDR3 reads CASSPEEASYNEQFF. DNA of the CDR3: TGTGCCAGCAGCCCCGAGGAGGCCTCATACAATGAGCAGTTCTTC.

This chain links TRBV14 with TRBJ2-6; 7 bases match TRBD1. Per germline, CDR1 SGHDN and CDR2 FVKESK. The CDR3 extends over 18 amino acids. The junction had 7 bases not matched to a gene; V was cut back by 2 bases and J by 0 bases. The DNA of the CDR3 is TGTGCCAGCAGCCAACACCGGGACAGCAGCTCTGGGGCCAACGTCCTGACTTTC. It specifies CASSQHRDSSSGANVLTF.

The genes are TRBV25-1 and TRBJ1-2; 8 positions agree with TRBD1. The CDR3 has 13 residues. Germline CDR1 reads MGHDK; CDR2 reads SYGVNS. The V and J ends lost 9 bases and 8 bases, in that order; junction bases with no gene match: 11. CDR3 coding DNA: TGTGCCAGTGTTAAGGGGACAGGCGACGGCTACACCTTC. Protein product: CASVKGTGDGYTF.

The CDR3 region is CAWSVSGRRNQPQHF. The CDR3 nucleotides are TGTGCCTGGAGTGTTTCGGGTAGACGAAATCAGCCCCAGCATTTT. The genes are TRBV30 and TRBJ1-5; D remains ambiguous. The V end was cut by 0 bases, the J end by 4 bases, with 13 bases between. The germline V gene has CDR1 GTSNPN and CDR2 SVGIG (reference sequence). This CDR3 has 15 amino acids.

This clonotype has just one count. The chain recombines TRBV5-6 with TRBJ2-7, with D unresolved. The germline V gene encodes CDR1 SGHDT and CDR2 YYEEEE. The CDR3 contains 12 residues. The germline V and J ends were trimmed by 1 base and 6 bases, with 8 bases remaining between them. The CDR3 here is CASSLLRAEQYF. CDR3 bases: TGTGCCAGCAGCTTGTTACGCGCCGAGCAGTACTTC.